These 12 T cell receptor beta chains were sequenced from one sample in a study of type 1 and type 2 diabetes patients listed by TCRdb under 2016. TCRdb lists the instrument as Illumina MiSeq. Genomic DNA from sorted T cell subsets served as template for TCRbeta CDR3 amplification. The TCRbeta CDR3 region was amplified by multiplex PCR with 30 forward and 13 reverse primers. TCRdb reprocessed the public reads (quality trimming at Q25 with fastp, clone calling with MiXCR) and kept in-frame beta chains. One record per CDR3 amino acid sequence lists the most common genes and DNA. The sample contains about 270,000 distinct CDR3 sequences, around 47% of them found a single time. The ten largest make up around 15% of the sample. Source material: peripheral blood mononuclear cells (PBMCs). Receptors were obtained from a young man with type 2 diabetes.

The chain links TRBV15 to TRBJ2-3; D is undetermined. CDR1 is LNHNV and CDR2 is YYDKDF in the germline V gene (reference sequence). V lost 5 bases and J lost 7, with 19 bases in between. The CDR3 is made up of 15 amino acids. CDR3 DNA sequence: TGTGCCACCAGCCAAAGAGGCCCAGTTCTTAATACGCAGTATTTT. This translates into CATSQRGPVLNTQYF.

This clonotype has a handful of counts. V is TRBV6-2 or TRBV6-3 and J is TRBJ2-1; D unclear. The CDR3 totals 17 residues. Trimming pared 0 bases from V and 2 bases from J, leaving 14 bases between. The germline V gene encodes CDR1 MNHEY and CDR2 SVGEGT. CDR3 region: CASSYSPPLATYNEQFF. The CDR3 region has the DNA TGTGCCAGCAGTTACTCGCCCCCCCTCGCCACCTACAATGAGCAGTTCTTC.

This clonotype was counted between two and nine times. The chain carries TRBV20-1 and TRBJ1-2; 10 bases map to TRBD1. Germline CDR1 DFQATT, CDR2 SNEGSKA (reference sequence). The CDR3 is 11 residues long. V trimming: 8 bases; J trimming: 8 bases; junction bases outside the gene matches: 5. The CDR3 DNA follows: TGCAGTACCGGGACAGGGGAGGGCTACACCTTC. It specifies CSTGTGEGYTF.

Only a few counts were recorded for this clonotype. This chain uses TRBV6-5 with TRBJ2-5; 9 positions match TRBD1. The J call may be faulty, since TRBJ2-1 better matches the DNA end. Germline CDR1 MNHEY, CDR2 SVGAGI. The CDR3 consists of 15 residues. Written as DNA, the CDR3 is TGTGCCAGCAGCCGCCAGCCGGGACAGGGCAATGAGCAGTTCTTC. It encodes CASSRQPGQGNEQFF.

The genes are TRBV28 and TRBJ2-7; no firm D call. This CDR3 is 13 amino acids long. Germline CDR1 is MDHEN and CDR2 is SYDVKM. V was clipped by 5 bases and J by 3 bases, with 11 bases between them. Here the CDR3 reads CASSAQQHYEQYF. CDR3 nucleotide sequence: TGTGCCAGCAGTGCCCAGCAGCACTACGAGCAGTACTTC.

This sequence joins TRBV12-3 or TRBV12-4 and TRBJ2-1; D unresolved. The CDR3 is made up of 10 amino acids. Trimming removed 6 bases at V and 12 bases at J, with 9 bases between. CDR3 coding DNA: TGTGCCAGCAGCCCCCGTGTGCAGTTCTTC. Its protein product is CASSPRVQFF.

The gene calls are TRBV20-1 and TRBJ2-3; the D gene is possibly TRBD2 (5 bases). Trimming removed 3 bases from V and 1 base from J, with 14 bases in between. CDR3 length: 15 residues. The V gene's germline CDR1 is DFQATT and CDR2 SNEGSKA (reference sequence). CDR3 in amino acids: CSASSRSSGTDTQYF. DNA for the CDR3: TGCAGTGCTAGCTCCCGGAGTAGCGGCACAGATACGCAGTATTTT.

The chain recombines TRBV25-1 with TRBJ1-6, with D maybe TRBD1 (5 bases). Germline CDR1 is MGHDK and CDR2 is SYGVNS. V lost 5 bases to trimming and J lost 7 bases, with 15 bases between them. The CDR3 totals 15 residues. CDR3 in amino acids: CASSNLQGENSPLHF. The DNA for the CDR3 is TGTGCCAGCAGTAACCTTCAGGGAGAAAATTCACCCCTCCACTTT.

The chain links TRBV20-1 to TRBJ2-7; D is unclear. CDR3 length equals 12 residues. Trimming removed 2 bases from V and 3 bases from J, with 8 bases in between. Per germline, CDR1 DFQATT and CDR2 SNEGSKA (reference sequence). In nucleotides, the CDR3 is TGCAGTGCTAGACCAGTCTTCTACGAGCAGTACTTC. Amino acid sequence: CSARPVFYEQYF.

The chain joins TRBV2 to TRBJ2-7; tentative D call: TRBD2 (5 bases). V lost 6 bases, J lost 6 bases, and 15 bases lay in between. The CDR3 is 13 amino acids. Germline assignment: CDR1 SNHLY and CDR2 FYNNEI. CDR3 in amino acids: CASRLGWTSEQYF. CDR3 bases: TGTGCCAGCAGATTGGGTTGGACTTCCGAGCAGTACTTC.

The rearrangement joins TRBV24-1 to TRBJ1-1; D unclear. This CDR3 contains 13 residues. V was pared by 1 base and J by 7 bases, with 9 bases between. Germline V gene data show CDR1 as KGHDR and CDR2 as SFDVKD. The chain's CDR3 is CATSDFFSNEAFF. CDR3 nucleotide sequence: TGTGCCACCAGTGATTTCTTCAGCAATGAAGCTTTCTTT.

The chain is built from TRBV13 and TRBJ1-1, with 7 bases lining up with TRBD1. CDR1 PRHDT and CDR2 FYEKMQ come from the germline V gene (reference sequence). CDR3 size: 14 residues. V lost 7 bases, J lost 1 base, and 6 bases stayed unmatched. The CDR3 protein is CASTTTGRNTEAFF. The CDR3 region has the DNA TGTGCCAGCACCACGACAGGGAGGAACACTGAAGCTTTCTTT.